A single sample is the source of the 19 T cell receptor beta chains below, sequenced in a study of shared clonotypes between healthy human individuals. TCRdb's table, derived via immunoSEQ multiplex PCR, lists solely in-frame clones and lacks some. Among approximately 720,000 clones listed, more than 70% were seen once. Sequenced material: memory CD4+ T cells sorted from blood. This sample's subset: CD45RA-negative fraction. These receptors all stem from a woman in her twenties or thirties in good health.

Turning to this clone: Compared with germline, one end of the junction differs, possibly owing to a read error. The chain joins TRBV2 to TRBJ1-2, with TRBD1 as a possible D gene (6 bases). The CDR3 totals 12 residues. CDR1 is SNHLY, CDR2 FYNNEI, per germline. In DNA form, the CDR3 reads TGTGCCAGCAGTGATGGGGGCGGGACTTCCAGCTTC. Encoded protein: CASSDGGGTSSF.

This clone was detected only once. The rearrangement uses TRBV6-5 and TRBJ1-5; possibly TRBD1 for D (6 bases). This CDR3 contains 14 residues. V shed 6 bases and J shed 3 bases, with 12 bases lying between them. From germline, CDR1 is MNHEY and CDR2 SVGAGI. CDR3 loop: CASRPTGNNQPQHF. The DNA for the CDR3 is TGTGCCAGCAGACCCACAGGGAACAATCAGCCCCAGCATTTT.

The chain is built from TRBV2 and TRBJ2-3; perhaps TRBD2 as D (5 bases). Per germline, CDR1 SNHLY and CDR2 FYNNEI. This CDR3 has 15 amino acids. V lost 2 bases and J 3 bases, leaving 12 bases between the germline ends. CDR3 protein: CASSELGLATDTQYF. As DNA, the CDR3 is TGTGCCAGCAGTGAATTGGGATTAGCGACAGATACGCAGTATTTT. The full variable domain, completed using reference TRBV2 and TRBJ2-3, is EPEVTQTPSHQVTQMGQEVILRCVPISNHLYFYWYRQILGQKVEFLVSFYNNEISEKSEIFDDQFSVERPDGSNFTLKIRSTKLEDSAMYFCASSELGLATDTQYFGPGTRLTVL.

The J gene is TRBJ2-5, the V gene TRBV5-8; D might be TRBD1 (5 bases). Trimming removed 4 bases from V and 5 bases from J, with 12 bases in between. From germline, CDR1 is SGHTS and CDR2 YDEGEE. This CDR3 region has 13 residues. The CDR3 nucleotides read TGTGCCAGCAGCCTGGACATAGGGGAGACCCAGTACTTC. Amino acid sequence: CASSLDIGETQYF.

Here the CDR3 DNA reads TGTGCCAGAATCAAGCGGGATCGGGACAATGAGCAGTTCTTC. Its protein is CARIKRDRDNEQFF. The chain joins TRBV6-8 to TRBJ2-1; the match to TRBD2 covers 7 bases. CDR3 size: 14 residues. Germline lookup yields CDR1 MNHGY and CDR2 SAAAGT. Germline trimming cut 9 bases from V and 5 bases from J; bases unmatched to any gene: 10.

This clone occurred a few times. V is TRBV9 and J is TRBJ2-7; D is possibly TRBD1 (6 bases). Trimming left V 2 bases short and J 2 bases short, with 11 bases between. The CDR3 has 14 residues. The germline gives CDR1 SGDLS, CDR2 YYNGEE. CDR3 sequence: CASSVATGPYEQYF. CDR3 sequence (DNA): TGTGCCAGCAGCGTTGCGACAGGCCCCTACGAGCAGTACTTC. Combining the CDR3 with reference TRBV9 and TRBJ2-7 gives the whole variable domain DSGVTQTPKHLITATGQRVTLRCSPRSGDLSVYWYQQSLDQGLQFLIQYYNGEERAKGNILERFSAQQFPDLHSELNLSSLELGDSALYFCASSVATGPYEQYFGPGTRLTVT.

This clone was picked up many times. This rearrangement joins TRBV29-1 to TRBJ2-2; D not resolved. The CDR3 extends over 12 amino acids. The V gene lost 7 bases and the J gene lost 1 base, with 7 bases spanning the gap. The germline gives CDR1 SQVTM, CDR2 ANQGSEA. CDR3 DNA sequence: TGCAGCGGTAGGAAGAACACCGGGGAGCTGTTTTTT. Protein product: CSGRKNTGELFF.

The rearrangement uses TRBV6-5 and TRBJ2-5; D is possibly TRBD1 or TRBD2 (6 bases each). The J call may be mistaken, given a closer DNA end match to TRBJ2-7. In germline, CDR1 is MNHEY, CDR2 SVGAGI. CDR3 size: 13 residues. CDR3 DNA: TGTGCCAGCAGTCGCCGGGGGCCCTACGAGCAGTACTTC. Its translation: CASSRRGPYEQYF.

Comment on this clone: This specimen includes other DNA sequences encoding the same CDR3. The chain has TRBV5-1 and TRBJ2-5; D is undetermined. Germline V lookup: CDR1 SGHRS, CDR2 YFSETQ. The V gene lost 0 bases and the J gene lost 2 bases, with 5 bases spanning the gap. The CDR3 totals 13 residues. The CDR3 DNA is TGCGCCAGCAGCTTGGTCGGGCAAGAGACCCAGTACTTC. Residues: CASSLVGQETQYF.

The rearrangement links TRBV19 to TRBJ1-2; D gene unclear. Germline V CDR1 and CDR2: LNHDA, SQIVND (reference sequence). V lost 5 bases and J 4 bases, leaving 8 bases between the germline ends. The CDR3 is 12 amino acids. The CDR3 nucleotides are TGTGCCAGTAGTCCCCCCGGCTATGGCTACACCTTC. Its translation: CASSPPGYGYTF. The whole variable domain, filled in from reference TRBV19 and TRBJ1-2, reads DGGITQSPKYLFRKEGQNVTLSCEQNLNHDAMYWYRQDPGQGLRLIYYSQIVNDFQKGDIAEGYSVSREKKESFPLTVTSAQKNPTAFYLCASSPPGYGYTFGSGTRLTVV.

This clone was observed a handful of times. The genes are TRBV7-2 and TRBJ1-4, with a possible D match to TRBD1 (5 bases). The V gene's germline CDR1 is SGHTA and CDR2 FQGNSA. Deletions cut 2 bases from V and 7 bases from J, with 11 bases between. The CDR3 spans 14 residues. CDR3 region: CASSLRLRGEKLFF. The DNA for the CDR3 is TGTGCCAGCAGCTTACGGCTAAGGGGTGAAAAACTGTTTTTT.

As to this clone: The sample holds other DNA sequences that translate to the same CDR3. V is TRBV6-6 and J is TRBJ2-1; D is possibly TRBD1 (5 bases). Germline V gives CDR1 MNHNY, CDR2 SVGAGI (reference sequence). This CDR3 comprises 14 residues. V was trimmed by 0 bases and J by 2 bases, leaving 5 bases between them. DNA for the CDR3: TGTGCCAGCAGTTACTCCAGGGCCTACAATGAGCAGTTCTTC. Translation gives CASSYSRAYNEQFF.

The CDR3 DNA reads TGTGCCAGCACCCCTTTCGGGACAGGAGCCTTAAGGGAGCAGTACTTC. Amino acid sequence: CASTPFGTGALREQYF. The chain employs TRBV28 and TRBJ2-7; 8 bases map to TRBD1. Germline trimming cut 7 bases from V and 7 bases from J; bases unmatched to any gene: 18. The CDR3 runs 16 residues. Germline-derived CDR1 and CDR2 are MDHEN and SYDVKM.

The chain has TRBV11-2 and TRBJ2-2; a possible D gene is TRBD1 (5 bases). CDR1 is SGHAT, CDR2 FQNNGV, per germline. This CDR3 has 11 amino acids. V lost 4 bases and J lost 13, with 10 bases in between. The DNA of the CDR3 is TGTGCCAGCAGCTCCCAGGGTCGGCTGTTTTTT. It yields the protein CASSSQGRLFF.

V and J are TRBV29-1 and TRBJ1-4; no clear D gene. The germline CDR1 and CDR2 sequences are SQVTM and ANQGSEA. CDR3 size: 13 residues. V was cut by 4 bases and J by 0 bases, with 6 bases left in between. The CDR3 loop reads CSVVVSTNEKLFF. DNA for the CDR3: TGCAGCGTTGTGGTCTCAACTAATGAAAAACTGTTTTTT.

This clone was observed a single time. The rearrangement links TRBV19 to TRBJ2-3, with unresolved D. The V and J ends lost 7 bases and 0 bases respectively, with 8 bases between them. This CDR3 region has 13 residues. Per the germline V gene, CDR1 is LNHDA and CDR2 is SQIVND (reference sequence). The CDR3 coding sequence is TGTGCCAGTAAAACGCCGAGCACAGATACGCAGTATTTT. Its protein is CASKTPSTDTQYF.

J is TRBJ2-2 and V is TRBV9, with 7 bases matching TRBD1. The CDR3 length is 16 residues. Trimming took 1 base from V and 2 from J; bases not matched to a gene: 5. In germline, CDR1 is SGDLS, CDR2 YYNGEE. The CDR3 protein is CASSVHGTVNTGELFF. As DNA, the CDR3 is TGTGCCAGCAGCGTACACGGGACAGTCAACACCGGGGAGCTGTTTTTT.

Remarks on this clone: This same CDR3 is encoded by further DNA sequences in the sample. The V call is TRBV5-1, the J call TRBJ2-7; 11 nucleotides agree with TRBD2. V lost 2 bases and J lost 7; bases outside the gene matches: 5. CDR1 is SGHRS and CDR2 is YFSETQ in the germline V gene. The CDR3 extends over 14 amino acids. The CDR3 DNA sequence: TGCGCCAGCAGCTTACTAGCGGGAGACCGGGAGCAGTACTTC. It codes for CASSLLAGDREQYF.

CDR3 in amino acids: CASSWDSSYEQYF. The CDR3 bases are TGTGCCAGCAGCTGGGACAGCTCCTACGAGCAGTACTTC. V gene TRBV5-5 combines with J gene TRBJ2-7; 7 bases are shared with TRBD1. The V segment lost 3 bases and the J segment 0 bases; nucleotides outside the gene matches: 0. The CDR3 is made up of 13 amino acids. Germline CDR1 is SGHKS and CDR2 is YYEKEE (reference sequence).